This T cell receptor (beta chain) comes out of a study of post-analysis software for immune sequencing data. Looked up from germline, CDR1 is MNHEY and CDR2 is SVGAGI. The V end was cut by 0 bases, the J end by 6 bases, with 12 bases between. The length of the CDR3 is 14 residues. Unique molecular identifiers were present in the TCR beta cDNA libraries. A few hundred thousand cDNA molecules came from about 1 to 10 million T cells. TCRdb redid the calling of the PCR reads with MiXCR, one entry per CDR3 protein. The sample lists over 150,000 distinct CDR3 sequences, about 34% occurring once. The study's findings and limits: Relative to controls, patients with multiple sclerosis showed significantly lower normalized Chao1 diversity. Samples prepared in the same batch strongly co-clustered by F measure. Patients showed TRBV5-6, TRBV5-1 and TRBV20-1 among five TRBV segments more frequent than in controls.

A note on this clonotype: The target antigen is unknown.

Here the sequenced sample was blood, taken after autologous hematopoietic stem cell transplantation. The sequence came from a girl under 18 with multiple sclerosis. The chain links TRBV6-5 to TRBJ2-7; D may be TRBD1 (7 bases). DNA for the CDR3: TGTGCCAGCAGTTACTCGAACAGGGGAGGCGAGCAGTACTTC. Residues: CASSYSNRGGEQYF.